The rows below give T cell receptor beta chains drawn from one sample of a study of tumor-infiltrating lymphocytes in primary liver carcinoma. TCRdb analysed the multiplex PCR reads with MiXCR anew, one entry per CDR3 protein. The sample lists about 50,000 distinct CDR3 sequences; approximately 80% were seen once. The sequenced sample was liver tumor tissue from sampling region 5. The receptors here all came from a man aged 35 to 55 with primary liver carcinoma and hepatitis B virus infection. CDR3s include the opening cysteine and the closing phenylalanine or tryptophan. D genes are given only for firm matches. Clone sizes are given selectively: once, few, many, or a class where the clone is expanded.

>-|TRBJ1-5|-|TRBV29-1
TGCAGCGTCACCGAAGGACAAACCGGTCATCCCCAGCACTTT
CSVTEGQTGHPQHF
>-|TRBJ2-3|-|TRBV7-2
TGTGCCAGCATCGCCAATCAGGGGAGCACAGATACGCAGTATTTT
CASIANQGSTDTQYF
>-|TRBJ2-3|-|TRBV12-3/TRBV12-4
TGTGCCAGCGGCCCGCCGTGGGGGCGAACAGATACGCAGTATTTT
CASGPPWGRTDTQYF
>-|TRBJ2-2|-|TRBV11-1
TGTGGCACCAGCTTATGGGCTAACACCGGGGAGCTGTTTTTT
CGTSLWANTGELFF
>-|TRBJ2-7|-|TRBV5-1
TGCGCCAGCAGCTTGGGTCGGATGAGCTCATACGAGCAGCACTTC
CASSLGRMSSYEQHF
>-|TRBJ1-5|TRBD1|TRBV28
TGTGCCAGCAGTTTCCGGGACAGGGCTCGGCCCCAGCATTTT
CASSFRDRARPQHF
>-|TRBJ2-2|TRBD2|TRBV14
TGTGCCAGCAGCCAAGAAGTAGAACTAGCGGGAAACACCGGGGAGCTGTTTTTC
CASSQEVELAGNTGELFF
>many|TRBJ1-5|-|TRBV28
TGTGCCAGCAGTTTAAATCAGCCCCAGCATTTT
CASSLNQPQHF
>-|TRBJ2-7|TRBD1|TRBV6-2/TRBV6-3
TGTGCCTGCTCCTTTGACAGGGGATACTACGAGCACTACTTC
CACSFDRGYYEHYF
>-|TRBJ2-5|-|TRBV5-4
TGTGCCAACAGCTTGGGGGGACGGTCACAAGAGACCCAGTACTTC
CANSLGGRSQETQYF
>few|TRBJ2-1|-|TRBV7-8
TGTGCAAGCAGCTTTGCCTCGGGTAGCTCGTTCGGTGAGCAGTTCTTC
CASSFASGSSFGEQFF
>-|TRBJ2-5|-|TRBV4-2
TGTGCCAGCAGCCAAGAACTGGGATCGGTGGAGACTCAGTACTTC
CASSQELGSVETQYF
>many|TRBJ2-4|-|TRBV30
TGTGCCTGGGAGCCGCCATGGGCCAAAAACATTCAGTACTTC
CAWEPPWAKNIQYF
>-|TRBJ2-7|-|TRBV11-1
TGTGCCAGCAGCTCACCCCAGGACTCCTCCTACGATCAGTACTTC
CASSSPQDSSYDQYF
>large|TRBJ2-7|TRBD2|TRBV11-2
TGTGCCAGCAGCTTGAGGGAGGGGAGGACTAGCGGGCTCAGCTCCTACGAGCAGTACTTC
CASSLREGRTSGLSSYEQYF
>-|TRBJ2-5|TRBD2|TRBV11-1
TGTGCCAACAGCCTCACGGGACTAGCGGGTGAGACCCAGTACTTC
CANSLTGLAGETQYF
>-|TRBJ2-7|TRBD2|TRBV5-1
TGCGTCAGCAGCTCCCGACCCGCGGGACTAGACGGCGAGCAGTACTTC
CVSSSRPAGLDGEQYF
>once|TRBJ2-5|TRBD2|TRBV11-2
TGTGCCTGTAGCCAAACTCCTGGCGGGGGGGAAGAGACCCAGTACTTC
CACSQTPGGGEETQYF
>many|TRBJ2-5|TRBD1|TRBV29-1
TGCAGCGTTGCTTCCGGGACAGGGGAAGAGACCCAGTACTTC
CSVASGTGEETQYF
>once|TRBJ1-1|-|TRBV14
TGTGCAAGCGGCCAAGCAGATTTGAACATTGAAGCTTTCTTT
CASGQADLNIEAFF
>-|TRBJ2-3|-|TRBV11-1
TGTGCCAGCAGCTCTTGGGGAAGCTCTGTTGGAGTCCGCACAGATATGCAGTATTTT
CASSSWGSSVGVRTDMQYF
>-|TRBJ1-3|-|TRBV28
TGTGCCAGCAGTCTCCGAGACAGGAGCGCAGGAAACACCTTATATTTT
CASSLRDRSAGNTLYF
>-|TRBJ2-3|-|TRBV29-1
TGCAGCGCCGGAGGGGGAACGAATCTGCCCCAGTATTTT
CSAGGGTNLPQYF
>-|TRBJ2-3|-|TRBV29-1
TGCAGGGTTGCCCTTTCCACAGATACGAAGTATTTT
CRVALSTDTKYF
>-|TRBJ2-7|TRBD1|TRBV12-3/TRBV12-4
TGTGCGAGCAGGGGACAGGGTCCCTCCTGCGAGCAGTACTTC
CASRGQGPSCEQYF
>-|TRBJ2-2|TRBD2|TRBV14
TGTGTCAACAGCCAAGAAGTAGGACTAGCGGGAAACACCGGGGAACTGTTTTTT
CVNSQEVGLAGNTGELFF
>-|TRBJ2-1|TRBD1|TRBV7-8
TGTGCTAGCAGCCTAGTCAGGACAGGGGTCAATGAGCAGTTCTTC
CASSLVRTGVNEQFF
>-|TRBJ2-1|-|TRBV7-9
TGTGCTAGCAGCTCGGAGCTTGGTGAGCAGTTCTTC
CASSSELGEQFF
>-|TRBJ2-1|TRBD2|TRBV5-1
TGCGCCAGCAGCTCGAGGAGTCTAGTGGGAGGGAACTATTACAATGAGCAGTTCTTC
CASSSRSLVGGNYYNEQFF
>-|TRBJ1-1|-|TRBV5-1
TGCGCCAGCAGCTCCAGGGGACGTCGGATCACTGAAGCTTTCTTT
CASSSRGRRITEAFF
>-|TRBJ2-4|-|TRBV7-9
TGTGCCAGAAGCTCCCCAAAATACATTCGGTACTTC
CARSSPKYIRYF
>-|TRBJ2-7|TRBD2|TRBV7-9
TGTACCAGCAGCTTTCTTAAACTAGCGGGGAAGAAAATTGTCAGTGGCGAGCAGTACTTC
CTSSFLKLAGKKIVSGEQYF
>-|TRBJ2-1|-|TRBV6-6
-
CASSYSVGQGIHNEQLF
>once|TRBJ2-3|-|TRBV5-6
TGTGCCAGCAGCCTATTAGCGGATAACGTAGATACGCAGTATTTT
CASSLLADNVDTQYF
>many|TRBJ2-1|TRBD2|TRBV6-5
TGTGCCAGCAGTTACTCAGGCGGGAGGGCCAACAATGAGCAGTTCTTC
CASSYSGGRANNEQFF
>-|TRBJ2-2|-|TRBV7-8
TGTGCCAGCAGCCGTACAGGGGGGGGTCCCGGGGAGCTGTCATTT
CASSRTGGGPGELSF
>-|TRBJ2-3|TRBD2|TRBV30
TGTGCCTGGACTCCAGCGGGAGGGCAATATTTT
CAWTPAGGQYF
>-|TRBJ2-1|-|TRBV6-5
TGTGCCAGCAGTCCCGTCCCTTACAATGAGCAGTTCTTC
CASSPVPYNEQFF
>-|TRBJ2-1|-|TRBV11-1
TGTATCAGCAGCTTCCAGAGACCGCTGGACAATGAGCAGTTCTTC
CISSFQRPLDNEQFF
>-|TRBJ1-4|-|TRBV5-1
TGCACCAGCAGCTTGGATGGCCAACCGAATGAAAAACTGTTTTTT
CTSSLDGQPNEKLFF
>-|TRBJ1-2|-|TRBV6-2/TRBV6-3
TGTGCCAGCAGTTACCCCGGAGTGGGCCCCCGAGGTGGCTACACCTTC
CASSYPGVGPRGGYTF
>-|TRBJ2-3|-|TRBV11-3
TGTACCAGCAGTCCCGGACGGGGAGGCACAGATACGCAATATTTT
CTSSPGRGGTDTQYF
>-|TRBJ1-1|-|TRBV13
TGTGCCTGCAGCTCGAAAACAGGGAGTAAAACTGAAGCTTCCTTT
CACSSKTGSKTEASF
>-|TRBJ2-3|-|TRBV9
TGTGCCAGCAGCTCCCAGACAGATACGCAGTATTTT
CASSSQTDTQYF
>many|TRBJ2-3|TRBD2|TRBV7-9
TGTGCCAGCAGCTTAGACGGGAGGGACACAGATACGCAGTATTTT
CASSLDGRDTDTQYF
>-|TRBJ2-5|-|TRBV12-3/TRBV12-4
TGTGCCATCAGTGTCGGGCTAGTGGGAGTAGAGACCCAGTACTTC
CAISVGLVGVETQYF
>many|TRBJ2-4|-|TRBV6-1
TGTGCCAGCAGTGAACTAGGGCGGGCCAAAAACATTCAGTACTTC
CASSELGRAKNIQYF
>-|TRBJ2-3|-|TRBV7-3
TGTCCCAGCAGCCTCGGGGCTTTTAGAACAGATACGCAGTATTTT
CPSSLGAFRTDTQYF
>-|TRBJ2-1|-|TRBV12-3/TRBV12-4
TGTGCCAACAGTCTCGGTTTGTCCGGTGAGCGGTTCTTC
CANSLGLSGERFF
>once|TRBJ2-5|-|TRBV6-2/TRBV6-3
TGTGCCAGCAGTTCACGGATAGTTATGGAGACCCAGTATTTC
CASSSRIVMETQYF
>-|TRBJ2-6|-|TRBV11-1
TGTGCCAGCAGCTGGAGGTCCGGGGCCAACGTCCTGGCTTTC
CASSWRSGANVLAF
>-|TRBJ1-5|-|TRBV6-2/TRBV6-3
TGTGCCAGCAGTCCGGCAGAGAATCAGCCCCAGCATTTT
CASSPAENQPQHF
>-|TRBJ2-4|-|TRBV6-1
TGTGCCAGCTGTGAAGAGGAGGCAAACATTCGGTACTTC
CASCEEEANIRYF
>many|TRBJ2-7|TRBD1|TRBV7-9
TGTGCCAGCAGCCGGGGACAGGGTGAACACGAGCAGTACTTC
CASSRGQGEHEQYF